These 8 T cell receptor beta chains were all obtained from the same sample, sequenced in a study of CD8 T cells in ankylosing spondylitis. No antigens are known for them. Study outcomes and limitations: There was a TCR beta motif, made of eight highly homologous variants, that appeared characteristic of ankylosing spondylitis blood.

TCRdb redid the calling of the 5' RACE reads with MiXCR, one entry per CDR3 protein. The sample yields about 420,000 distinct CDR3 sequences, 20% to 25% seen once. Input material: blood, either unsorted or a sorted T cell fraction (not recorded which). These receptors were obtained from a male donor with ankylosing spondylitis.

This clonotype was seen at least ten times. The chain recombines TRBV24-1 with TRBJ2-1; 7 nucleotides align to TRBD2. The CDR3 spans 17 residues. The germline CDR1 and CDR2 sequences are KGHDR and SFDVKD. Losses at the gene ends were 4 bases for V and 5 bases for J; bases not matched to a gene: 13. The CDR3 DNA is TGTGCCACCAGTGACCCCTTCGAGCGCGGGGGTCACAATGAGCAGTTCTTC. Encoded protein: CATSDPFERGGHNEQFF.

This clonotype has only a few counts. The chain employs TRBV5-1 and TRBJ2-2, with D tentatively TRBD2 (6 bases). Germline V gene data show CDR1 as SGHRS and CDR2 as YFSETQ. V lost 4 bases and J 0 bases, leaving 13 bases between the germline ends. The CDR3 covers 16 residues. The CDR3 loop is CASSNSRLANTGELFF. Written as DNA, the CDR3 is TGCGCCAGCAGCAATTCCAGACTAGCGAACACCGGGGAGCTGTTTTTT.

This clonotype was detected ten times or more. This sequence joins TRBV29-1 and TRBJ2-5; no definite D call. Between the trimmed V and J ends, which lost 8 bases and 0 bases, there was a span of 13 bases. The CDR3 loop spans 13 amino acids. Germline values: CDR1 SQVTM, CDR2 ANQGSEA. The CDR3: CSKSDENQETQYF. For the CDR3, the DNA is TGCAGCAAATCCGACGAGAACCAAGAGACCCAGTACTTC.

The chain combines TRBV10-3 with TRBJ1-6, with a possible D match to TRBD1 (6 bases). Between the trimmed V and J ends, which lost 10 bases and 7 bases, there was a span of 17 bases. There are 14 residues in the CDR3. Germline lookup yields CDR1 ENHRY and CDR2 SYGVKD. CDR3 nucleotides: TGTGCCAGCAACCGGGACACTGGAAATTCACCCCTCCACTTT. Protein sequence: CASNRDTGNSPLHF.

This clonotype was counted at least ten times. This chain joins TRBV5-1 and TRBJ1-1, with 7 bases aligning to TRBD1. Germline values: CDR1 SGHRS, CDR2 YFSETQ. The V and J ends lost 0 bases and 4 bases, in that order; junction bases with no gene match: 12. This CDR3 comprises 17 residues. The CDR3, as DNA: TGCGCCAGCAGCTTGGCCTTAGGGACAGCCGGGAGCACTGAAGCTTTCTTT. This gives the protein CASSLALGTAGSTEAFF.

CDR3 nucleotide sequence: TGTGCCAGCAGCTACAACCGGGCCACAGATACGCAGTATTTT. Translation gives CASSYNRATDTQYF. This chain uses TRBV11-2 with TRBJ2-3; D is unresolved. The ends were cut back, 4 bases at V and 2 bases at J, with 10 bases in the middle. Germline CDR1 is SGHAT and CDR2 is FQNNGV. CDR3 length equals 14 residues.

V usage is TRBV13 and J usage is TRBJ2-3, with 7 bases aligning to TRBD2. The CDR3 is 21 amino acids. CDR1 and CDR2 (germline): PRHDT, FYEKMQ (reference sequence). The V and J ends lost 0 bases and 1 base, in that order; junction bases with no gene match: 19. CDR3 sequence reads: CASSLGLELHLGRERTDTQYF. The CDR3 DNA follows: TGTGCCAGCAGCTTAGGCCTAGAGCTCCATCTGGGGCGGGAGCGCACAGATACGCAGTATTTT.

This clonotype turned up a few times. The CDR3 spells CASSGTGGPMQNTEAFF. The CDR3 DNA follows: TGTGCCAGCTCAGGGACAGGGGGCCCGATGCAGAACACTGAAGCTTTCTTT. This sequence joins TRBV18 and TRBJ1-1; the match to TRBD1 covers 12 bases. The germline V gene encodes CDR1 KGHSH and CDR2 LQKENI. Trimming at V came to 5 bases and at J to 1 base, leaving 8 bases not matched to a gene. CDR3 length: 17 amino acids.